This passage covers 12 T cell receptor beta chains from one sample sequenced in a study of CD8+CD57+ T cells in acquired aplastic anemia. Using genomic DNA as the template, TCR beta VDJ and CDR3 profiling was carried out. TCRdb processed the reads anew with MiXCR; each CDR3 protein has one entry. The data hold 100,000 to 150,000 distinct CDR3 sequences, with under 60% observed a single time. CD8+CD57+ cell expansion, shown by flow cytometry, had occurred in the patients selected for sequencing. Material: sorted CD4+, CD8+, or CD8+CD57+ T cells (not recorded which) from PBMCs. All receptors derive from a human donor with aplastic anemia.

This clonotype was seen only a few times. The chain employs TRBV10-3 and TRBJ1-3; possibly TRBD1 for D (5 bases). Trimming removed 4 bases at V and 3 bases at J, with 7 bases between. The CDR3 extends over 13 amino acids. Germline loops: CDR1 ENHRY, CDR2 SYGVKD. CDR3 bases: TGTGCCATCAGTGTGGACATTGGAAACACCATATATTTT. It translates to CAISVDIGNTIYF.

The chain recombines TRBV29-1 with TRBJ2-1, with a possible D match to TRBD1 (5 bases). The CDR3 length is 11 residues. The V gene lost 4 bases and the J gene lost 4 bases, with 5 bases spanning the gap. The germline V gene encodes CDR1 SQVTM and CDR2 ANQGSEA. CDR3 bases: TGCAGCGTTGGACAGTACAATGAGCAGTTCTTC. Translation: CSVGQYNEQFF.

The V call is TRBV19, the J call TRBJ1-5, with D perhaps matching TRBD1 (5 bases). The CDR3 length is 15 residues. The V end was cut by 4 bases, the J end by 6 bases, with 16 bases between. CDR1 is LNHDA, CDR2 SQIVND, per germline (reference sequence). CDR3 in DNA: TGTGCCAGTAGTACCAGCGAGGGGAGTAGTCAGCCCCAGCATTTT. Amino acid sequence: CASSTSEGSSQPQHF. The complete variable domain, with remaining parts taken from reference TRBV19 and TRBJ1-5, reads DGGITQSPKYLFRKEGQNVTLSCEQNLNHDAMYWYRQDPGQGLRLIYYSQIVNDFQKGDIAEGYSVSREKKESFPLTVTSAQKNPTAFYLCASSTSEGSSQPQHFGDGTRLSIL.

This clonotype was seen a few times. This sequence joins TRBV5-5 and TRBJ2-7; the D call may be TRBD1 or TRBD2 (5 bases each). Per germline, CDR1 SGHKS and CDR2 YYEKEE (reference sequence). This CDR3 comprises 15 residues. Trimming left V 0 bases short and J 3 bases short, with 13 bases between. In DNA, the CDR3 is TGTGCCAGCAGCTTGGTCCCAGGGACCGTCTACGAGCAGTACTTC. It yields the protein CASSLVPGTVYEQYF. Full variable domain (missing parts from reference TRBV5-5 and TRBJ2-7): DAGVTQSPTHLIKTRGQQVTLRCSPISGHKSVSWYQQVLGQGPQFIFQYYEKEERGRGNFPDRFSARQFPNYSSELNVNALLLGDSALYLCASSLVPGTVYEQYFGPGTRLTVT.

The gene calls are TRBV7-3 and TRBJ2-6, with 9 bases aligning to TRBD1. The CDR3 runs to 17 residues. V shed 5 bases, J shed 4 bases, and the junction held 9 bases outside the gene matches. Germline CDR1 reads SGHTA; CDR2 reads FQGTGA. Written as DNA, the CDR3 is TGTGCCAGCAGCCTACAATTACAGGGGGCCGGGGCCAACGTCCTGACTTTC. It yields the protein CASSLQLQGAGANVLTF. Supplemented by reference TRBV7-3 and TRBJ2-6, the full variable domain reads GAGVSQTPSNKVTEKGKYVELRCDPISGHTALYWYRQSLGQGPEFLIYFQGTGAADDSGLPNDRFFAVRPEGSVSTLKIQRTERGDSAVYLCASSLQLQGAGANVLTFGAGSRLTVL.

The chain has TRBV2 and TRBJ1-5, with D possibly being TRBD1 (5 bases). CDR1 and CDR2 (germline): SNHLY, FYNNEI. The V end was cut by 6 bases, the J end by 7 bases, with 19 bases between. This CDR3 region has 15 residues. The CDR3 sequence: CASRPSGTGRQPQHF. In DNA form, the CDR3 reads TGTGCCAGCAGACCCTCGGGAACAGGACGGCAGCCCCAGCATTTT.

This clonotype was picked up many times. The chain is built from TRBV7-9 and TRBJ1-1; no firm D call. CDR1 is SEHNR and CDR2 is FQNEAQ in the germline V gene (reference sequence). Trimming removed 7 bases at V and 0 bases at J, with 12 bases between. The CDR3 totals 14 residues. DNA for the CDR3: TGTGCCAGCACCCACGAGAGAGTGAACACTGAAGCTTTCTTT. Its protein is CASTHERVNTEAFF.

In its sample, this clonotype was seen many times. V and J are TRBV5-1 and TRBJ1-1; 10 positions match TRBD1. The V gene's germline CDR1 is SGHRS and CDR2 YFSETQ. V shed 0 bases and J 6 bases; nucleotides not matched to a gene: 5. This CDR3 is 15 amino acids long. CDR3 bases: TGCGCCAGCAGCTTGGAGGGACAGGGGTTCCCTGAAGCTTTCTTT. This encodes CASSLEGQGFPEAFF.

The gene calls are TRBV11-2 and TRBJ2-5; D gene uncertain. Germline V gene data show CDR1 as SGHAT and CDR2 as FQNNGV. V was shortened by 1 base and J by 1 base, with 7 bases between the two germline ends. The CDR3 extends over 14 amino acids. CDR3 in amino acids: CASSLGRPQETQYF. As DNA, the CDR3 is TGTGCCAGCAGCTTAGGACGGCCCCAAGAGACCCAGTACTTC.

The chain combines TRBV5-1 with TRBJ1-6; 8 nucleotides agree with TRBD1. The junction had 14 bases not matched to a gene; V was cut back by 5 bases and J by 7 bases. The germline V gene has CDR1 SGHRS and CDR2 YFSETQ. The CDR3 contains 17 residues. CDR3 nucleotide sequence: TGCGCCAGCAGGGGTTTGGGGACAGGTGTATCCAATTCACCCCTCCACTTT. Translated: CASRGLGTGVSNSPLHF.

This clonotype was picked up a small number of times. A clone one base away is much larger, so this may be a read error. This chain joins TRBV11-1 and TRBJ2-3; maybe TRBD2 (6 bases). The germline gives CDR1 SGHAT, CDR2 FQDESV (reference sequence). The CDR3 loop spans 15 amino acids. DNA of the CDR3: TGTGCCAGCAGCTTATTGGAGCGGGCCACAGGTACGCAGTATTTT. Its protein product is CASSLLERATGTQYF. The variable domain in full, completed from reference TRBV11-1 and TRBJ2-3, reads EAEVAQSPRYKITEKSQAVAFWCDPISGHATLYWYRQILGQGPELLVQFQDESVVDDSQLPKDRFSAERLKGVDSTLKIQPAELGDSAMYLCASSLLERATGTQYFGPGTRLTVL.

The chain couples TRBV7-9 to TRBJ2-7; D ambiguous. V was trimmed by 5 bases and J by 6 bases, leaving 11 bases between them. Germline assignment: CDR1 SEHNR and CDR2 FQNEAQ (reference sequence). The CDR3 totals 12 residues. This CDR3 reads CASSGTRREQYF. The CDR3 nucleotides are TGTGCCAGCAGCGGTACGAGGCGCGAGCAGTACTTC.